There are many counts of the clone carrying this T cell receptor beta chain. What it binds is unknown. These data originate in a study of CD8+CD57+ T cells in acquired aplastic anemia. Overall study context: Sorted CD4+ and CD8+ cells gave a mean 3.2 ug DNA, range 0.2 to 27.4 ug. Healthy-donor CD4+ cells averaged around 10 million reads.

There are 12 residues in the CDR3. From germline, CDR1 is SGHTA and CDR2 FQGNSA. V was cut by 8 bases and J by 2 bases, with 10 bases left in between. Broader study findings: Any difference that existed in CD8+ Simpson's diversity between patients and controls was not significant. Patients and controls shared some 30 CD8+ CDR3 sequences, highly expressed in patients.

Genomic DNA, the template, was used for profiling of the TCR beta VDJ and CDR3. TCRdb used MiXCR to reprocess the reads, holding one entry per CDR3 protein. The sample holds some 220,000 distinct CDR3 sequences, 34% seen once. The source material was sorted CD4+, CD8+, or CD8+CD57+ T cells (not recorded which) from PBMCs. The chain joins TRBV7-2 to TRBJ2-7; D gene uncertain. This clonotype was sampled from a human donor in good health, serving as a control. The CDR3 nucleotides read TGTGCCAGCCAAGGGTCGACCTACGAGCAGTACTTC. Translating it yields CASQGSTYEQYF.